Listed below are T cell receptor beta chains from one sample, sequenced in a study of T cells in Graves' hyperthyroidism and ophthalmopathy. One entry per CDR3 protein results from TCRdb running MiXCR on the multiplex PCR reads. Of 700,000 to 850,000 distinct CDR3 sequences detected, just over 35% appear once; the ten largest clones hold around 32%. The sample was blood. The receptors come from a middle-aged woman with Graves' hyperthyroidism. The CDR3 runs from the conserved cysteine through the conserved F or W. The D gene is left open where the match is weak. Expanded clones are given a class, and other clones once, few, many or no size at all.

abundance	d_gene	j_gene	v_gene	CDR3nt	CDR3aa
many	.	TRBJ2-5	TRBV2	TGTGCCAGCCGGACAGTATCAGAGACCCAGTACTTC	CASRTVSETQYF
many	.	TRBJ2-7	TRBV29-1	TGCAGCGCGCTGAGGAGTTACGAGCAGTACTTC	CSALRSYEQYF
.	TRBD1	TRBJ1-2	TRBV24-1	TGTGCCACCGAGGACAGGGACCTCTATGGCTACACCTTC	CATEDRDLYGYTF
once	TRBD1	TRBJ1-1	TRBV29-1	TGCAGCGTATCGAAAGAACAGGGGGCCTACACTGAAGCTTTCTTT	CSVSKEQGAYTEAFF
.	.	TRBJ2-2	TRBV3-1	TGTGCCAGCAGCCAAAGGGGGGTCACCGGGGAGCTGTTTTTT	CASSQRGVTGELFF
few	.	TRBJ2-2	TRBV12-3/TRBV12-4	TGTGCCAGCACCATCCCGGGCGCTGACACCGGGGAGCTGTTTTTT	CASTIPGADTGELFF
many	.	TRBJ2-7	TRBV29-1	TGCAGCGTTGAACTCACAGTCGAAAGCTCCTACGAGCAGTACTTC	CSVELTVESSYEQYF
few	TRBD2	TRBJ2-3	TRBV7-9	TGTGCCAGCAGCTCCGTTAGCGGGTACTACACAGATACGCAGTATTTT	CASSSVSGYYTDTQYF
.	.	TRBJ2-1	TRBV6-5	TGTGCCAGCAGTTTCACCGCCAATGAGCAGTTCTTC	CASSFTANEQFF
few	.	TRBJ2-3	TRBV10-3	TGTGCCATCAGTATGACTAGAGGTACGGCAGATACGCAGTATTTT	CAISMTRGTADTQYF
few	.	TRBJ2-5	TRBV6-5	TGTGCCAGCACTTCTAGGGGTGTTCGGGAGACCCAGTACTTC	CASTSRGVRETQYF
few	.	TRBJ1-2	TRBV20-1	TGCAGTGCTGAGAAGGCCGGGTTGGATGGCTACACCTTC	CSAEKAGLDGYTF
.	.	TRBJ2-7	TRBV5-5	TGTGCCAGCAGCTTGGAATTGGTGAGCTCCTACGAGCAGTACTTC	CASSLELVSSYEQYF
.	.	TRBJ1-5	TRBV11-2	TGTGCCAGCAGTCCGGGACGGATGGTGAATCAGCCCCAGCATTTT	CASSPGRMVNQPQHF
many	.	TRBJ1-4	TRBV29-1	TGCAGCGCTGCCGATCGGGTTAATGAAAAACTGTTTTTT	CSAADRVNEKLFF
once	.	TRBJ1-3	TRBV14	TGTGCCAGCTCACCACCAGGTTGGGACTTGGTATATGGAAACACCATATATTTT	CASSPPGWDLVYGNTIYF
many	.	TRBJ2-7	TRBV5-4	TGTGCCAGCAGCTTTTCGGCCTTACGACCCGAGCAGTACTTC	CASSFSALRPEQYF
.	.	TRBJ1-6	TRBV7-2	TGTGCCAGCAGCTTAAAACCCGAAAATTCACCCCTCCACTTT	CASSLKPENSPLHF
.	.	TRBJ2-7	TRBV10-3	TGTGCCATCAGTGACGAGGGGTCCTACAATGAGCAGTACTTC	CAISDEGSYNEQYF
.	.	TRBJ2-5	TRBV7-9	TGTGCCAGCAGCTTAGGCATTGAGACCCAGTACTTC	CASSLGIETQYF
few	.	TRBJ1-1	TRBV19	TGTGCCAGTAGTAATGTGGACACTGAAGCTTTCTTT	CASSNVDTEAFF
.	.	TRBJ2-7	TRBV25-1	TGCGCCAGCAGCCCTTCGGGGGCCTTCCCCTACGAGCAGTACTTC	CASSPSGAFPYEQYF
.	TRBD1	TRBJ1-2	TRBV5-1	TGCGCCAGCAGCTTGGCCGGCGGGACAGGGAGCTATGGCTACACCTTC	CASSLAGGTGSYGYTF
many	.	TRBJ1-5	TRBV7-2	TGTGCCAGCAGCTTGGGACAAGTGAGCAATCAGCCCCAGCATTTT	CASSLGQVSNQPQHF
many	.	TRBJ1-1	TRBV19	TGTGCCAGTAAGGCACAGGGATCTGAAGCTTTCTTT	CASKAQGSEAFF
few	TRBD1	TRBJ1-5	TRBV5-6	TGTGCCAGCAGCCCCTGGACAGGGGCAGGCAATCAGCCCCAGCATTTT	CASSPWTGAGNQPQHF
.	TRBD1	TRBJ1-2	TRBV6-5	TGTGCCAGCAGTTATTCCGCGACGGGAGACAGGGGGGATGGCTACACCTTC	CASSYSATGDRGDGYTF